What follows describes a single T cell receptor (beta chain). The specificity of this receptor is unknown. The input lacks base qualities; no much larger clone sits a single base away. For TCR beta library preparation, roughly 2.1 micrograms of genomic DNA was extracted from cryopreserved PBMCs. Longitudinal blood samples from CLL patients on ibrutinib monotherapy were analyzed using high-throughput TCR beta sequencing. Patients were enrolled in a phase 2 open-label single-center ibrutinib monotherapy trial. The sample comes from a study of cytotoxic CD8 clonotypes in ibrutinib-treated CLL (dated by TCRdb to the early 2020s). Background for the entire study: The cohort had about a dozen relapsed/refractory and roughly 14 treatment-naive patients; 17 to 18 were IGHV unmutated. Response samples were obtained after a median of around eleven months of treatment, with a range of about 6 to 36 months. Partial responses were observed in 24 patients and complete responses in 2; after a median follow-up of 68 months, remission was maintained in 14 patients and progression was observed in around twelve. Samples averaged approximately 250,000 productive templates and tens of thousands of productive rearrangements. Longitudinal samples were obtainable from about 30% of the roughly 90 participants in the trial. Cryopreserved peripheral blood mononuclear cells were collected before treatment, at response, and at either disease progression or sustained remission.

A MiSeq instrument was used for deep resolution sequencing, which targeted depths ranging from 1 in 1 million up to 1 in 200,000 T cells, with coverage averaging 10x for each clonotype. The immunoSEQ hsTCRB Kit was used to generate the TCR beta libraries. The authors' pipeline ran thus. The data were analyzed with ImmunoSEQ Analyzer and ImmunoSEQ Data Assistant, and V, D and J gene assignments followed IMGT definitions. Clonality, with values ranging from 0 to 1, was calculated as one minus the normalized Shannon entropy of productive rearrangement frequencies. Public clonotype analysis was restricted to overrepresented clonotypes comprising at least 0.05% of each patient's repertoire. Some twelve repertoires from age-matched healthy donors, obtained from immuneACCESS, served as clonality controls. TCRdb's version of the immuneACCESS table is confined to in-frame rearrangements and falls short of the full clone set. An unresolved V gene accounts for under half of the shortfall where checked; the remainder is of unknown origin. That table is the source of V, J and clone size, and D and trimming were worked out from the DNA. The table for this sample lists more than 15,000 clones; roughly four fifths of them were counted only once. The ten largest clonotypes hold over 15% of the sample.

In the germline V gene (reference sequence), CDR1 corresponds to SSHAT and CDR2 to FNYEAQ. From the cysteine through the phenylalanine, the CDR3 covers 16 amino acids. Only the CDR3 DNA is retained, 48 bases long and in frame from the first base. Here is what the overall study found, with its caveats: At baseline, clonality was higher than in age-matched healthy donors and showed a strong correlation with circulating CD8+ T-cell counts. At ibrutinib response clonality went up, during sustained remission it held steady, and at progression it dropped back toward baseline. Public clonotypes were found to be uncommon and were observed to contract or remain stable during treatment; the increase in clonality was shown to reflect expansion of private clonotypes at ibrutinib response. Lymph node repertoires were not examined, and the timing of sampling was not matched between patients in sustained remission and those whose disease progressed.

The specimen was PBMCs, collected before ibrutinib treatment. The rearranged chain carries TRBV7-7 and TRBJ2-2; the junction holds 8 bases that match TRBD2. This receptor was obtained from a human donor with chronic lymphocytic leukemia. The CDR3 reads CASRTNPGLEAGELFF. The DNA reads TGTGCTAGCCGAACCAATCCGGGACTAGAGGCCGGGGAGCTGTTTTTT.